One and the same sample provided the 28 T cell receptor beta chains below, sequenced in a study of cytomegalovirus exposure and HLA in healthy donors. PCR primers comprised 60 Vbeta and 13 Jbeta primers. Measured with immunoSEQ multiplex PCR; TCRdb has only the in-frame clones, and not every one. The table has around 140,000 clones, approximately 82% seen once. The sample comprised PBMCs. The receptors stem from a man aged 35 to 55 in good health and CMV-seronegative.

The chain is built from TRBV27 and TRBJ1-1; TRBD1 matches 9 bases. The CDR3 runs to 14 residues. Trimming took 5 bases from V and 0 from J; bases not matched to a gene: 1. Germline V CDR1 and CDR2: MNHEY, SMNVEV (reference sequence). CDR3 loop: CASSRDRVNTEAFF. CDR3 in DNA: TGTGCCAGCAGTCGGGACAGGGTGAACACTGAAGCTTTCTTT.

The CDR3 sequence is CASSFGTGSYEQYF. For the CDR3, the DNA is TGTGCCAGCAGCTTCGGGACAGGCTCCTACGAGCAGTACTTC. The chain links TRBV7-9 to TRBJ2-5, with TRBD1 matching over 8 bases. Matching the DNA end better, TRBJ2-7 makes the J call doubtful. Germline CDR1 is SEHNR and CDR2 is FQNEAQ (reference sequence). The CDR3 contains 14 residues.

This rearrangement joins TRBV6-5 to TRBJ2-1; the D gene is possibly TRBD2 (7 bases). The CDR3 extends over 14 amino acids. Trimming pared 7 bases from V and 9 bases from J, leaving 19 bases between. Germline values: CDR1 MNHEY, CDR2 SVGAGI. CDR3 in amino acids: CASKGGLERSEQFF. CDR3 DNA sequence: TGTGCCAGCAAGGGGGGGCTCGAGAGAAGTGAGCAGTTCTTC.

The V call is TRBV18, the J call TRBJ2-1; D may be TRBD2 (7 bases). Germline V gene lookup returns CDR1 KGHSH and CDR2 LQKENI. Trimming shortened V by 2 bases and J by 6 bases, and 20 bases separated the two germline ends. The CDR3 extends over 17 amino acids. The CDR3 sequence: CASSPSGGGELANEQFF. As DNA, the CDR3 is TGTGCCAGCTCACCATCAGGCGGGGGCGAACTAGCCAATGAGCAGTTCTTC.

V gene TRBV6-1 combines with J gene TRBJ1-4, with 8 bases lining up with TRBD1. Germline V CDR1 and CDR2: MNHNS, SASEGT. V gave up 3 bases and J gave up 4 bases; unmatched junction bases: 10. This CDR3 is built from 17 residues. In DNA, the CDR3 is TGTGCCAGCAGTGAGTCCCGGACAGGGCCCTTTAATGAAAAACTGTTTTTT. Its protein product is CASSESRTGPFNEKLFF.

The V gene is TRBV27, the J gene TRBJ2-3, with 10 bases aligning to TRBD2. The CDR3 totals 16 residues. From germline, CDR1 is MNHEY and CDR2 SMNVEV (reference sequence). V was pared by 0 bases and J by 4 bases, with 4 bases of the junction left unmatched. CDR3 loop: CASSLSRLAGADTQYF. DNA of the CDR3: TGTGCCAGCAGTTTATCGCGGCTAGCGGGGGCAGATACGCAGTATTTT.

J is TRBJ2-5 and V is TRBV5-5; D may be TRBD2 (6 bases). Trimming cost V 0 bases and J 7 bases, with 13 bases left between them. The CDR3 spans 14 residues. The germline gives CDR1 SGHKS, CDR2 YYEKEE (reference sequence). This CDR3 reads CASSLDGGDGTQYF. The CDR3 nucleotides read TGTGCCAGCAGCTTGGATGGAGGGGACGGGACCCAGTACTTC.

The chain has TRBV5-4 and TRBJ2-2; a possible D gene is TRBD1 (6 bases). The germline V gene has CDR1 SGHNT and CDR2 YYREEE (reference sequence). CDR3 length: 15 residues. With 0 bases removed from V and 5 bases from J, the gap between germline ends came to 11 bases. Written as DNA, the CDR3 is TGTGCCAGCAGCTTGGTGGCAGGGGCTACCGGGGAGCTGTTTTTT. Translating it yields CASSLVAGATGELFF.

V gene TRBV29-1 combines with J gene TRBJ2-2; 11 bases line up with TRBD1. There are 15 residues in the CDR3. The germline V gene encodes CDR1 SQVTM and CDR2 ANQGSEA. Germline trimming cut 3 bases from V and 5 bases from J; bases unmatched to any gene: 5. For the CDR3, the DNA is TGCAGCGTTGAGCGTGGGGACAGGGGGACCGGGGAGCTGTTTTTT. Protein sequence: CSVERGDRGTGELFF.

This clone was detected only a few times. The V call is TRBV18, the J call TRBJ2-5; 9 positions agree with TRBD2. Trimming cost V 10 bases and J 3 bases; bases outside gene matches: 9. This CDR3 has 14 amino acids. From germline, CDR1 is KGHSH and CDR2 LQKENI. This CDR3 reads CATSDVAGEETQYF. CDR3 DNA sequence: TGTGCCACCTCTGACGTAGCGGGAGAAGAGACCCAGTACTTC.

The J gene is TRBJ2-5, the V gene TRBV5-1; TRBD1 is a possible D gene (6 bases). Per the germline V gene, CDR1 is SGHRS and CDR2 is YFSETQ. The ends were cut back, 3 bases at V and 5 bases at J, with 11 bases in the middle. The CDR3 spans 13 residues. CDR3 nucleotide sequence: TGCGCCAGCAGCTCTCAGGGGCGGGAGACCCAGTACTTC. This translates into CASSSQGRETQYF.

The chain is built from TRBV6-6 and TRBJ1-3; D remains unclear. The V end lost 3 bases, the J end lost 2 bases, and 5 bases lay between the germline ends. This CDR3 comprises 13 residues. Germline CDR1 MNHNY, CDR2 SVGAGI (reference sequence). The CDR3 reads CASSYTAGNTIYF. CDR3 in DNA: TGTGCCAGCAGTTATACAGCTGGAAACACCATATATTTT.

The chain couples TRBV30 to TRBJ1-1; no clear D gene. The CDR3 consists of 13 residues. V gave up 2 bases and J gave up 0 bases, with 7 bases separating them. Germline assignment: CDR1 GTSNPN and CDR2 SVGIG (reference sequence). The CDR3 DNA reads TGTGCCTGGAGTCAGAACATGAACACTGAAGCTTTCTTT. It is translated as CAWSQNMNTEAFF.

The chain couples TRBV4-3 to TRBJ2-1, with a tentative D call TRBD2 (6 bases). Trimming removed 0 bases at V and 5 bases at J, with 14 bases between. Germline values: CDR1 LGHNA, CDR2 YSLEER. The length of the CDR3 is 16 residues. In DNA form, the CDR3 reads TGCGCCAGCAGCCAAGAGGCTAGCGCTAAGAACAATGAGCAGTTCTTC. Its translation: CASSQEASAKNNEQFF.

The chain joins TRBV30 to TRBJ2-1; D remains ambiguous. Germline V gene lookup returns CDR1 GTSNPN and CDR2 SVGIG (reference sequence). The CDR3 is 13 amino acids. V was trimmed by 0 bases and J by 7 bases, leaving 10 bases between them. CDR3: CAWSVQRQNEQFF. In DNA form, the CDR3 reads TGTGCCTGGAGTGTACAAAGACAAAATGAGCAGTTCTTC.

The chain combines TRBV9 with TRBJ2-5, with 10 bases lining up with TRBD2. This CDR3 is built from 13 residues. Germline V CDR1 and CDR2: SGDLS, YYNGEE. Trimming took 0 bases from V and 10 from J; bases not matched to a gene: 3. The CDR3 loop reads CASSVEASGGQYF. The CDR3 nucleotides are TGTGCCAGCAGCGTAGAGGCTAGCGGGGGCCAGTACTTC. The variable domain in full, with the rest retrieved from reference TRBV9 and TRBJ2-5, is DSGVTQTPKHLITATGQRVTLRCSPRSGDLSVYWYQQSLDQGLQFLIQYYNGEERAKGNILERFSAQQFPDLHSELNLSSLELGDSALYFCASSVEASGGQYFGPGTRLLVL.

V usage is TRBV2 and J usage is TRBJ2-1; D is perhaps TRBD2 (6 bases). The CDR3 spans 14 residues. Deletions cut 4 bases from V and 6 bases from J, with 13 bases between. The germline V gene encodes CDR1 SNHLY and CDR2 FYNNEI. CDR3 residues: CASSGSGAGNEQFF. The DNA of the CDR3 is TGTGCCAGCAGTGGTTCCGGAGCGGGCAATGAGCAGTTCTTC.

J is TRBJ2-1 and V is TRBV14, with D possibly TRBD2 on 5 matching bases. V lost 1 base and J lost 7, with 8 bases in between. Per germline, CDR1 SGHDN and CDR2 FVKESK. The CDR3 has 13 residues. The CDR3 DNA follows: TGTGCCAGCAGCCAAGGACTACGAAATGAGCAGTTCTTC. Translating gives CASSQGLRNEQFF.

The chain recombines TRBV6-5 with TRBJ2-7; D perhaps matches TRBD1 (6 bases). Germline-derived CDR1 and CDR2 are MNHEY and SVGAGI. V gave up 5 bases and J gave up 2 bases, with 13 bases separating them. CDR3 length: 14 residues. The DNA for the CDR3 is TGTGCCAGCAGTCGCCGGGACACCACCTACGAGCAGTACTTC. It specifies CASSRRDTTYEQYF.

This chain links TRBV7-9 with TRBJ2-5; D not certain. Trimming stripped 6 bases from V and 3 bases from J, with 17 bases between. The CDR3 is made up of 15 amino acids. Germline V gene sequence: CDR1 SEHNR, CDR2 FQNEAQ (reference sequence). CDR3 DNA: TGTGCCAGCAGACCTACCGCCCGTTTGGAAGAGACCCAGTACTTC. Amino acids: CASRPTARLEETQYF. Looking up the rest from reference TRBV7-9 and TRBJ2-5 gives the full variable domain: DTGVSQNPRHKITKRGQNVTFRCDPISEHNRLYWYRQTLGQGPEFLTYFQNEAQLEKSRLLSDRFSAERPKGSFSTLEIQRTEQGDSAMYLCASRPTARLEETQYFGPGTRLLVL.

The chain links TRBV9 to TRBJ2-1; 11 positions agree with TRBD2. This CDR3 has 15 residues. V dropped 3 bases and J dropped 3; count of bases not matched to a gene: 2. Germline V lookup: CDR1 SGDLS, CDR2 YYNGEE. The CDR3 spells CASSGGTSGYNEQFF. The CDR3 nucleotides read TGTGCCAGCAGCGGAGGGACTAGCGGCTACAATGAGCAGTTCTTC.

V is TRBV28 and J is TRBJ2-5, with D tentatively TRBD1 (6 bases). Trimming took 4 bases from V and 3 from J, leaving 12 bases between them. CDR3 length: 14 residues. CDR1 is MDHEN and CDR2 is SYDVKM in the germline V gene. Here the CDR3 reads CASSSDRPEETQYF. The DNA for the CDR3 is TGTGCCAGCAGTTCCGACAGGCCGGAAGAGACCCAGTACTTC.

The V gene is TRBV28, the J gene TRBJ1-2; TRBD1 matches 7 bases. Germline V gene data show CDR1 as MDHEN and CDR2 as SYDVKM. The CDR3 contains 17 residues. V was pared by 1 base and J by 0 bases, with 8 bases of the junction left unmatched. The CDR3 DNA reads as TGTGCCAGCAGTTTATTTCACGGTGGACAGGCTAACTATGGCTACACCTTC. Translating gives CASSLFHGGQANYGYTF.

This chain joins TRBV6-1 and TRBJ1-2, with TRBD1 matching 9 bases. Germline loops: CDR1 MNHNS, CDR2 SASEGT. J was trimmed by 7 bases and V by 4 bases; bases with no gene match: 10. The CDR3 has 15 amino acids. The CDR3 bases are TGTGCCAGCAGTGTCAGGGACAGGGTCTGGTCTGGCTACACCTTC. This sequence encodes CASSVRDRVWSGYTF.

This clone was seen a few times. The chain combines TRBV5-1 with TRBJ2-2, with a weak D call TRBD2 (5 bases). CDR3 size: 16 residues. The V end was cut by 0 bases, the J end by 3 bases, with 12 bases between. Germline CDR1 SGHRS, CDR2 YFSETQ. Here the CDR3 DNA reads TGCGCCAGCAGCTTGGGGCTCGGGGTTTACACCGGGGAGCTGTTTTTT. Residues: CASSLGLGVYTGELFF.

V and J are TRBV27 and TRBJ2-1; perhaps TRBD1 as D (6 bases). CDR3 length: 16 amino acids. Between the trimmed V and J ends, which lost 9 bases and 4 bases, there was a span of 22 bases. Germline V gives CDR1 MNHEY, CDR2 SMNVEV (reference sequence). The CDR3 is CARTKFDRSPYNEQFF. CDR3 in DNA: TGTGCCAGGACGAAATTCGACAGGAGTCCTTACAATGAGCAGTTCTTC.

This clone has just one count. This chain links TRBV7-9 with TRBJ2-7, with 10 bases matching TRBD2. After removal of 5 bases from V and 10 bases from J, the junction contained 17 bases not matched to a gene. CDR1 is SEHNR and CDR2 is FQNEAQ in the germline V gene (reference sequence). This CDR3 is built from 16 residues. In DNA form, the CDR3 reads TGTGCCAGCAGCCCTATTCTAGCGGGGGTCAAACAGGTCCAGTACTTC. Residues: CASSPILAGVKQVQYF.

V gene TRBV6-6 combines with J gene TRBJ1-5; D may be TRBD1 (5 bases). V lost 5 bases, J lost 5 bases, and 13 bases lay in between. Germline CDR1 MNHNY, CDR2 SVGAGI (reference sequence). This CDR3 region has 14 residues. The CDR3 DNA reads as TGTGCCAGCAGTCTGGGGCAGGACCATCAGCCCCAGCATTTT. Amino acid sequence: CASSLGQDHQPQHF.